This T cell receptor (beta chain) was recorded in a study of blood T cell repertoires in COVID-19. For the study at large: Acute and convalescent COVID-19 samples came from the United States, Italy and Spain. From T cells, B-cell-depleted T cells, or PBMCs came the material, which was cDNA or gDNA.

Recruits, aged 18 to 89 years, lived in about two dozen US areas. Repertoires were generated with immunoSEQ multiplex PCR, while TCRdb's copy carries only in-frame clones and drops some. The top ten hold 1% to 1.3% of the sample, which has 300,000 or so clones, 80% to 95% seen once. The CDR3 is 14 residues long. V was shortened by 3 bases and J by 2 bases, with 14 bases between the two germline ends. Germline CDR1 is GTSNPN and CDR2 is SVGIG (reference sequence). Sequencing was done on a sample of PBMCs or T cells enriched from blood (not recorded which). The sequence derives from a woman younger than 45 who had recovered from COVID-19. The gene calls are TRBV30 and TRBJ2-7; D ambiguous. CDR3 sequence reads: CAWRRVLGTYEQYF. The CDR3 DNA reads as TGTGCCTGGAGACGGGTCCTCGGAACCTACGAGCAGTACTTC.